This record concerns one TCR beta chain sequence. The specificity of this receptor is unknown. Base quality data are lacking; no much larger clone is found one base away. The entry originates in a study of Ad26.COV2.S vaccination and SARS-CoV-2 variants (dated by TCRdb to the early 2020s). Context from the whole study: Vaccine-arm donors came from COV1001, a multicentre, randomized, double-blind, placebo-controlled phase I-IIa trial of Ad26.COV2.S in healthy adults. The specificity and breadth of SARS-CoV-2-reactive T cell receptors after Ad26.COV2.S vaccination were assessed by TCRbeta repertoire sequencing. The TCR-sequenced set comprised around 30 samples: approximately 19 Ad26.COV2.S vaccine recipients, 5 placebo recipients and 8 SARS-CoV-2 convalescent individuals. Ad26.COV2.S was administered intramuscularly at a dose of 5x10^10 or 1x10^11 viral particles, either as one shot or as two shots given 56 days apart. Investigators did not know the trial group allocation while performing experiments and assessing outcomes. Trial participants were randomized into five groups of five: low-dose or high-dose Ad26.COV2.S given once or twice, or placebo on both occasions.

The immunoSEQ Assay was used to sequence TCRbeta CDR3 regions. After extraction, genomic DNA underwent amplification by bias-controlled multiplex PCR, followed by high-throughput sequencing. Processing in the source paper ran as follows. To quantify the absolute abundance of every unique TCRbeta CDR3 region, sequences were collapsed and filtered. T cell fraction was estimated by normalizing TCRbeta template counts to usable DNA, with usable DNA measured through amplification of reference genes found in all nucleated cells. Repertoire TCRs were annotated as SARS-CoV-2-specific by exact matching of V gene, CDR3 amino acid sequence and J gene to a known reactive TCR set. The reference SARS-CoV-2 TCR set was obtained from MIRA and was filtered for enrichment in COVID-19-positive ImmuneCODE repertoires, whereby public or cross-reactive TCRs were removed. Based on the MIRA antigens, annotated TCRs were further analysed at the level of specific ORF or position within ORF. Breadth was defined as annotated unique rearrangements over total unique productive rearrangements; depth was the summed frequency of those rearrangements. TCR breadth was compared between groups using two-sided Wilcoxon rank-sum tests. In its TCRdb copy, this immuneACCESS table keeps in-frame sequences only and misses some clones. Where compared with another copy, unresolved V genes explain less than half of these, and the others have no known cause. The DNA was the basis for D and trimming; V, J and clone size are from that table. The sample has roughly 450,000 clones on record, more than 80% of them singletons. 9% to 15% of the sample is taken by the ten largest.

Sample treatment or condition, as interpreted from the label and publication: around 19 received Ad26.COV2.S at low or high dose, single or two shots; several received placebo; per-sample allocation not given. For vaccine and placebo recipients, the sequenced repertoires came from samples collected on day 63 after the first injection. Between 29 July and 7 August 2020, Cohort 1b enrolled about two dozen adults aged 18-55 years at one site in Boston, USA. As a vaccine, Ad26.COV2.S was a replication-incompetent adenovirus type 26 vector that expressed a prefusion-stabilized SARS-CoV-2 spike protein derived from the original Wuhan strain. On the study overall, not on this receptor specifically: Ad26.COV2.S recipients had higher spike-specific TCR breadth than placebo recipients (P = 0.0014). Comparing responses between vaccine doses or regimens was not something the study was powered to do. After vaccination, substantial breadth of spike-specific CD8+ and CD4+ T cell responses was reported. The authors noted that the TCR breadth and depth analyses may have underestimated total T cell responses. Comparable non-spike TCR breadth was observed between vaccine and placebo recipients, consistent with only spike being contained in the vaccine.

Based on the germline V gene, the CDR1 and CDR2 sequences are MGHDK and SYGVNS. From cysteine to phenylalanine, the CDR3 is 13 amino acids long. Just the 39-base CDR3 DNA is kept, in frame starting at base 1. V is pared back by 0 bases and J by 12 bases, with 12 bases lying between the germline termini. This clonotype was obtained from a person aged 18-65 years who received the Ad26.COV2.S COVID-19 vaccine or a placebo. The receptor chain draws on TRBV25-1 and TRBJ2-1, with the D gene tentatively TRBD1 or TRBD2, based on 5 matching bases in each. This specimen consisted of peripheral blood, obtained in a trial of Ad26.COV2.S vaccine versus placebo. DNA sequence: TGTGCCAGCAGTGAATACAGGGACCTAGGGCAGTTCTTC. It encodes CASSEYRDLGQFF. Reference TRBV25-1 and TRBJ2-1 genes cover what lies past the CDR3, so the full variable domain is EADIYQTPRYLVIGTGKKITLECSQTMGHDKMYWYQQDPGMELHLIHYSYGVNSTEKGDLSSESTVSRIRTEHFPLTLESARPSHTSQYLCASSEYRDLGQFFGPGTRLTVL.